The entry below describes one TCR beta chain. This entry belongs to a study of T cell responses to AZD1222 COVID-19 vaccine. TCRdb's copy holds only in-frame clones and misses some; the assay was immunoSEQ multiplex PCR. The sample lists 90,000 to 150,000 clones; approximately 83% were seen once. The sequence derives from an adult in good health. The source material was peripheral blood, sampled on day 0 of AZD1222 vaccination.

CDR3 sequence (DNA): TGCAGTGCTACCGAGCAGTACTTC. Translation: CSATEQYF. V is TRBV20-1 and J is TRBJ2-7; D ambiguous. Germline V gives CDR1 DFQATT, CDR2 SNEGSKA (reference sequence). V was pared by 4 bases and J by 6 bases, with 1 base between. CDR3 length: 8 residues.